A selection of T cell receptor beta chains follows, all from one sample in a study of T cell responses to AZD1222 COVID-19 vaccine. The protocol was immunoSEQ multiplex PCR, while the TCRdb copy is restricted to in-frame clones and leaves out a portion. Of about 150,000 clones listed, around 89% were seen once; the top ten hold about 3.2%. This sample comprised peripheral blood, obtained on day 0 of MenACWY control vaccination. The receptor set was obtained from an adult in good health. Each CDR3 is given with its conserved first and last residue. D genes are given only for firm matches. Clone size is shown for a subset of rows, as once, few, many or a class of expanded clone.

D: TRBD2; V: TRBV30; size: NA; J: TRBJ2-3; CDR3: CAWRLSGRTADTQYF; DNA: TGTGCCTGGAGATTAAGCGGGAGGACGGCAGATACGCAGTATTTT
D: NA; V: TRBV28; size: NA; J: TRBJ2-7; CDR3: CASSRDGTAEQYF; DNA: TGTGCCAGCAGTCGGGACGGTACCGCCGAGCAGTACTTC
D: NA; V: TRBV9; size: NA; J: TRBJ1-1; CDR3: CASSVGGHTEAFF; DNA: TGTGCCAGCAGCGTAGGGGGGCACACTGAAGCTTTCTTT
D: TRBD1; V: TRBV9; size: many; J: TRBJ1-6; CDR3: CASSVGQGGNSYNSPLHF; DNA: TGTGCCAGCAGCGTCGGGCAGGGGGGAAACTCCTATAATTCACCCCTCCACTTT
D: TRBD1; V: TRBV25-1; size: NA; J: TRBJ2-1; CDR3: CASSTAGGRVWEQFF; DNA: TGTGCCAGCAGCACTGCAGGGGGCCGGGTATGGGAGCAGTTCTTC
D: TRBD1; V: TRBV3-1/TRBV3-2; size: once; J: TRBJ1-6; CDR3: CASSPIQGDSPLHF; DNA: TGTGCCAGCAGCCCGATACAGGGGGATTCACCCCTCCACTTT
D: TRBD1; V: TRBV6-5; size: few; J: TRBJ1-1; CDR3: CASSQNPGGYTEAFF; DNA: TGTGCCAGCAGCCAGAACCCAGGGGGTTACACTGAAGCTTTCTTT
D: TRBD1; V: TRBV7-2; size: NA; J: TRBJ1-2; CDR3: CASSTAPTGGDGYTF; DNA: TGTGCCAGCAGCACTGCCCCGACAGGGGGCGATGGCTACACCTTC
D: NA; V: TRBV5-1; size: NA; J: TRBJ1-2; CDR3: CASSFNPGRNYGYTF; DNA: TGCGCCAGCAGTTTCAACCCAGGACGGAACTATGGCTACACCTTC
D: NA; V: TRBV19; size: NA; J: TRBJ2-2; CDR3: CASSRRVNGELFF; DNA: TGTGCCAGTAGTCGTAGGGTTAACGGGGAGCTGTTTTTT
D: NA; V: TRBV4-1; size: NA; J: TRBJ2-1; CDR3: CASSQLPTSYSYNEQFF; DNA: TGCGCCAGCAGCCAACTACCTACTAGCTACTCCTACAATGAGCAGTTCTTC
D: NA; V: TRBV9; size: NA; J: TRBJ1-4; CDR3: CASSVAGEGEKLFF; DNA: TGTGCCAGCAGCGTAGCAGGGGAGGGTGAAAAACTGTTTTTT
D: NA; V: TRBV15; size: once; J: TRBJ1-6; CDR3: CATSRDRPTYNSPLHF; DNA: TGTGCCACCAGCAGAGATAGACCCACCTATAATTCACCCCTCCACTTT
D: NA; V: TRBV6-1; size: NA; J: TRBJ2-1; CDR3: CASSEALVSYNEQFF; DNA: TGTGCCAGCAGTGAAGCGCTTGTCAGCTACAATGAGCAGTTCTTC
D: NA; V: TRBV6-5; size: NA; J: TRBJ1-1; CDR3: CASSRGLNTEAFF; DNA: TGTGCCAGCAGTAGGGGATTGAACACTGAAGCTTTCTTT
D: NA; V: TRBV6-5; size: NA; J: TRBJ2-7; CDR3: CASSYNGRTYEQYF; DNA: TGTGCCAGCAGTTACAATGGCAGGACCTACGAGCAGTACTTC
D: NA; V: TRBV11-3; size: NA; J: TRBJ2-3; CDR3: CASSHPGFTDTQYF; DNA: TGTGCCAGCAGCCACCCAGGCTTCACAGATACGCAGTATTTT
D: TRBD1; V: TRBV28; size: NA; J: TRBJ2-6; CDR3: CASSLIRQGSSSGANVLTF; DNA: TGTGCCAGCAGTTTAATTCGACAGGGATCGAGCTCTGGGGCCAACGTCCTGACTTTC
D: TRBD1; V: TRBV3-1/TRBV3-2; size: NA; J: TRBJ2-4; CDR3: CASSRSRDRAPPYHF; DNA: TGTGCCAGCAGCCGCAGCCGGGACAGGGCTCCCCCATACCATTTC
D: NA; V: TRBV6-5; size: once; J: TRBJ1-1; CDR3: CASSSLAAGEAFF; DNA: TGTGCCAGTAGTTCCTTAGCGGCGGGTGAAGCTTTCTTT
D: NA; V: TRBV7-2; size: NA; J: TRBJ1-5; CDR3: CASSYLQGDQPQHF; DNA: TGTGCCAGCTCGTACTTACAGGGAGATCAGCCCCAGCATTTT
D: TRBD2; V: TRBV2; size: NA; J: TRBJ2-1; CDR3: CASSLGLAGYNEQFF; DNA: TGTGCCAGCAGTCTTGGACTAGCGGGGTACAATGAGCAGTTCTTC
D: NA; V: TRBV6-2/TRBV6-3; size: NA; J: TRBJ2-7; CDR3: CASSKTGFYEQYF; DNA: TGTGCCAGCAGCAAAACAGGGTTCTACGAGCAGTACTTC
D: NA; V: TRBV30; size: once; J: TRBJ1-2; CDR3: CAWSVSPNYGYTF; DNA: TGTGCCTGGAGTGTATCCCCTAACTATGGCTACACCTTC
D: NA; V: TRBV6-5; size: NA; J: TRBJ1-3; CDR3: CASSRQAGGNTIYF; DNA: TGTGCCAGCAGTCGACAGGCCGGGGGAAACACCATATATTTT
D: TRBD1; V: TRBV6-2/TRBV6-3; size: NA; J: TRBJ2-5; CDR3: CASSYPTGQGRGATYQETQYF; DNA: TGTGCCAGCAGTTACCCCACCGGACAGGGGCGAGGGGCTACCTACCAAGAGACCCAGTACTTC
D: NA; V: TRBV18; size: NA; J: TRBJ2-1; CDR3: CASSPLSRLSYNEQFF; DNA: TGTGCCAGCTCACCACTCTCCAGGCTCTCCTACAATGAGCAGTTCTTC
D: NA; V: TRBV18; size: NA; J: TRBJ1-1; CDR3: CASSPIGPNTEAFF; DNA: TGTGCCAGCTCACCAATAGGACCGAACACTGAAGCTTTCTTT
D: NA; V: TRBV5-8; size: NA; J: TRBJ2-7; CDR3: CASSSLDRYEQYF; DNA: TGTGCCAGCAGCTCCTTGGACCGCTACGAGCAGTACTTC
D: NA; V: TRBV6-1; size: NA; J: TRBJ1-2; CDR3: CASSDRGWKSYTF; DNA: TGTGCCAGCAGTGACAGGGGATGGAAGAGCTACACCTTC
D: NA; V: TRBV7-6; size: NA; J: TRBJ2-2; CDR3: CASSSSSAGELFF; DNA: TGTGCCAGCAGCTCATCCTCGGCCGGGGAGCTGTTTTTT
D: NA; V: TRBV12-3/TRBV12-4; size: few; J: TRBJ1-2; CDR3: CASSSRGSGYTF; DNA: TGTGCCAGCAGCTCCAGAGGGTCTGGCTACACCTTC
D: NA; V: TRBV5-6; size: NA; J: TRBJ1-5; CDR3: CASSFGDTNQPQHF; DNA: TGTGCCAGCAGCTTTGGGGACACCAATCAGCCCCAGCATTTT
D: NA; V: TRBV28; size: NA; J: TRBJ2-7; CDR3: CASSSLTEYYEQYF; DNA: TGTGCCAGCAGCTCGCTGACAGAATACTACGAGCAGTACTTC
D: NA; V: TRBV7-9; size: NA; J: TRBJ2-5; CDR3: CASSAQRGQETQYF; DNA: TGTGCCAGCAGCGCCCAGCGCGGACAAGAGACCCAGTACTTC
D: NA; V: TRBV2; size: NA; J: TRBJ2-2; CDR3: CASSEGLPNTGELFF; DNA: TGTGCCAGCAGTGAAGGTCTACCCAACACCGGGGAGCTGTTTTTT
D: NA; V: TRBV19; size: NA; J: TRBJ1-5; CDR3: CASSIGGGGNQPQHF; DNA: TGTGCCAGTAGTATAGGGGGTGGGGGAAATCAGCCCCAGCATTTT
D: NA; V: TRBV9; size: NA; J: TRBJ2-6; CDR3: CASGEGAQGANVLTF; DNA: TGTGCCAGCGGGGAGGGGGCGCAAGGGGCCAACGTCCTGACTTTC
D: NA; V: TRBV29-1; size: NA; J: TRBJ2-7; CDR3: CSVDVSSYEQYF; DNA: TGCAGCGTTGATGTCAGCTCCTACGAGCAGTACTTC
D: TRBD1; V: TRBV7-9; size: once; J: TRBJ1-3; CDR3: CASSTWDSSGNTIYF; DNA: TGTGCCAGCAGCACCTGGGACAGCTCTGGAAACACCATATATTTT
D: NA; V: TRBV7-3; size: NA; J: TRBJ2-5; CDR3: CASSLRGTAGETQYF; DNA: TGTGCCAGCAGCTTAAGGGGGACGGCGGGAGAGACCCAGTACTTC
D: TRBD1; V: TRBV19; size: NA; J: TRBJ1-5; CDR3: CASRRGQGNQPQHF; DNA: TGTGCCAGTAGGCGGGGACAGGGTAATCAGCCCCAGCATTTT
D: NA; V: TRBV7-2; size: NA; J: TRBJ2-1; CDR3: CASSDGLNNEQFF; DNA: TGTGCCAGCAGCGACGGACTCAACAATGAGCAGTTCTTC
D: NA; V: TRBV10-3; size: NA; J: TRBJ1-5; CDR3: CATPPGRGLFNQPQHF; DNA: TGTGCCACCCCGCCGGGCAGGGGCCTTTTCAATCAGCCCCAGCATTTT
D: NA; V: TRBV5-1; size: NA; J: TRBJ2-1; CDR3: CASSLVSQTNEQFF; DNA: TGCGCCAGCAGCTTGGTCAGCCAGACAAATGAGCAGTTCTTC
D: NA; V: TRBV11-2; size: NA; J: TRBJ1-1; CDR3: CASSLSTEAFF; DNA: TGTGCCAGCAGCTTAAGCACTGAAGCTTTCTTT
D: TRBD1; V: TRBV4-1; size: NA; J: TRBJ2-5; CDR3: CASSQGPGTGGETQYF; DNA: TGCGCCAGCAGCCAAGGCCCAGGGACAGGGGGAGAGACCCAGTACTTC
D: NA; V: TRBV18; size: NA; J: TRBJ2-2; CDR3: CASSIDRNTGELFF; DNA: TGTGCCAGCTCAATCGACAGGAACACCGGGGAGCTGTTTTTT
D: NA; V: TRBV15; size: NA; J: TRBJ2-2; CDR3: CATSRQGTNTGELFF; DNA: TGTGCCACCAGCAGACAGGGGACGAACACCGGGGAGCTGTTTTTT
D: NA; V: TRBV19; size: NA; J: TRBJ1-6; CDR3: CASSIGLQGSYNSPLHF; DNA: TGTGCCAGTAGTATAGGTTTGCAGGGAAGCTATAATTCACCCCTCCACTTT
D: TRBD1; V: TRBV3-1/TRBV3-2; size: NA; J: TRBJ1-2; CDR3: CASSQDREGDYGYTF; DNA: TGTGCCAGCAGCCAGGACAGGGAAGGCGACTATGGCTACACCTTC
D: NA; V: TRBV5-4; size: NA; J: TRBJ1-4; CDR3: CASSTGSRPNEKLFF; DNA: TGTGCCAGCAGCACCGGGAGCCGCCCTAATGAAAAACTGTTTTTT
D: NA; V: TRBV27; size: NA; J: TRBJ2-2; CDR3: CASSFDRGVTGELFF; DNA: TGTGCCAGCAGTTTCGACAGAGGGGTTACCGGGGAGCTGTTTTTT
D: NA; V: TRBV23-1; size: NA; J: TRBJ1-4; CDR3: CASSQAPGEATNEKLFF; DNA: TGCGCCAGCAGTCAAGCCCCCGGGGAGGCAACTAATGAAAAACTGTTTTTT
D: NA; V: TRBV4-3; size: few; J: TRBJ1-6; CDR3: CASRLGQRTNSPLHF; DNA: TGCGCCAGCAGACTCGGACAGAGAACAAATTCACCCCTCCACTTT